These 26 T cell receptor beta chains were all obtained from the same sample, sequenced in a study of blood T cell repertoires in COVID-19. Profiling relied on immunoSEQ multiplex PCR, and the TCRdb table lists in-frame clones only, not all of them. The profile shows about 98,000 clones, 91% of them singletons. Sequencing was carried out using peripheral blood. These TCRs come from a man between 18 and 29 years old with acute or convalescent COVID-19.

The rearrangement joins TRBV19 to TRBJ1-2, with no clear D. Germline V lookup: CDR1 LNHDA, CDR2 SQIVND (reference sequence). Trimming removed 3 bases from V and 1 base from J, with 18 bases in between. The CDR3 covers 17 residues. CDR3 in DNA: TGTGCCAGTAGTATTTTAGAGACACCTGGACTTAACTATGGCTACACCTTC. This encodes CASSILETPGLNYGYTF.

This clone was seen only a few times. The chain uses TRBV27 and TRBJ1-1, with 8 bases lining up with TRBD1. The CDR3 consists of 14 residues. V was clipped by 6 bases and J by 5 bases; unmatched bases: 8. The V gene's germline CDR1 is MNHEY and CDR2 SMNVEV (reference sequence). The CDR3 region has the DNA TGTGCCAGCAGGCAGACAGGGGCCGGGACTGAAGCTTTCTTT. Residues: CASRQTGAGTEAFF.

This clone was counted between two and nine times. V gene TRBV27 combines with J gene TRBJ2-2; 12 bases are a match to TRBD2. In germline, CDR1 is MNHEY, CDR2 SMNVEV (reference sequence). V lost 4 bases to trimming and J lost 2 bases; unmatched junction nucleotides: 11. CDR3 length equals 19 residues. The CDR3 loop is CASSSRSTSGGLNTGELFF. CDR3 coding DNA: TGTGCCAGCAGTTCAAGATCGACTAGCGGGGGCCTAAACACCGGGGAGCTGTTTTTT.

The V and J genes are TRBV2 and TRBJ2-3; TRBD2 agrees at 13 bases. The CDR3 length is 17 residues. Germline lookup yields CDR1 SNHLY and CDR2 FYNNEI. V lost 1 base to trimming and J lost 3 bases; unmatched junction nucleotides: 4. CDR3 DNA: TGTGCCAGCAGTGAAGGGGGACTAGCGGGGACTACAGATACGCAGTATTTT. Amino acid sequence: CASSEGGLAGTTDTQYF.

The CDR3 is CATSLGQGEFNEQFF. CDR3 sequence (DNA): TGTGCCACCAGTTTGGGACAGGGAGAATTTAATGAGCAGTTCTTC. This chain joins TRBV24-1 and TRBJ2-1, with 9 nucleotides matching TRBD1. The CDR3 loop spans 15 amino acids. CDR1 is KGHDR and CDR2 is SFDVKD in the germline V gene. The V and J ends lost 6 bases and 7 bases, in that order; junction bases with no gene match: 9.

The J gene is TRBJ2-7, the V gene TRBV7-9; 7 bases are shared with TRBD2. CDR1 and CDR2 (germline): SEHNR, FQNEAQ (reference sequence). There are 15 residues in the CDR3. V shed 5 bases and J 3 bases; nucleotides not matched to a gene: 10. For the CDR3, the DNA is TGTGCCAGCAGCCCCCGGGAGGTCCTCAACTACGAGCAGTACTTC. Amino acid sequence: CASSPREVLNYEQYF. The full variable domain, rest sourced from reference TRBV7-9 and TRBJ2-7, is DTGVSQNPRHKITKRGQNVTFRCDPISEHNRLYWYRQTLGQGPEFLTYFQNEAQLEKSRLLSDRFSAERPKGSFSTLEIQRTEQGDSAMYLCASSPREVLNYEQYFGPGTRLTVT.

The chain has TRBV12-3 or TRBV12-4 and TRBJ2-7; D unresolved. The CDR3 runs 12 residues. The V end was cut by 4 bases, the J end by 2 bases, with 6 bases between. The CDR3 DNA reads TGTGCCAGCAGTTCAGGTCCCTACGAGCAGTACTTC. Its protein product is CASSSGPYEQYF.

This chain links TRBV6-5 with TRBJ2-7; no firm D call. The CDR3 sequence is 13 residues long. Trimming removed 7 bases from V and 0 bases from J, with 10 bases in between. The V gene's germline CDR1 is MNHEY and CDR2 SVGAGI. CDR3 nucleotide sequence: TGTGCCAGCATGCGGCACGACTCCTACGAGCAGTACTTC. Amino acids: CASMRHDSYEQYF.

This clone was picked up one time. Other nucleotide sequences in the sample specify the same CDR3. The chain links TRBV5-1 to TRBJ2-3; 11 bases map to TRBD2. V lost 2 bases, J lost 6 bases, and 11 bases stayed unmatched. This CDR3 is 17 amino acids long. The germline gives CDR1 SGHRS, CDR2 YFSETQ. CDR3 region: CASSFPLAGGPTDTQYF. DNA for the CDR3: TGCGCCAGCAGCTTTCCGCTAGCGGGGGGCCCCACGGATACGCAGTATTTT.

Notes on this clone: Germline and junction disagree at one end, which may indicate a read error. The CDR3 spells CSDRQGPHYTF. As DNA, the CDR3 is TGCAGTGATAGACAGGGTCCTCACTACACCTTC. The rearrangement links TRBV20-1 to TRBJ1-2; 7 bases line up with TRBD1. Looked up from germline, CDR1 is DFQATT and CDR2 is SNEGSKA (reference sequence). This CDR3 region has 11 residues.

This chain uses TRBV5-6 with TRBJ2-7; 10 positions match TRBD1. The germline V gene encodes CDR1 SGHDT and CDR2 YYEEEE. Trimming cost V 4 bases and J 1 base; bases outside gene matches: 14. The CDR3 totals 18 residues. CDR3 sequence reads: CASSVTGTGAILSYEQYF. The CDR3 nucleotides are TGTGCCAGCAGCGTTACCGGGACAGGGGCTATACTTTCCTACGAGCAGTACTTC.

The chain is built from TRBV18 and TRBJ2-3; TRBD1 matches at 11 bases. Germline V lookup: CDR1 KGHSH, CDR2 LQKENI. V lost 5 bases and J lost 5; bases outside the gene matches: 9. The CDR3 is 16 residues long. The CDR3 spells CASSSEGTGGGDTQYF. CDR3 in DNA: TGTGCCAGCTCATCAGAAGGGACAGGGGGAGGAGATACGCAGTATTTT. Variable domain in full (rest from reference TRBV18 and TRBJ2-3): NAGVMQNPRHLVRRRGQEARLRCSPMKGHSHVYWYRQLPEEGLKFMVYLQKENIIDESGMPKERFSAEFPKEGPSILRIQQVVRGDSAAYFCASSSEGTGGGDTQYFGPGTRLTVL.

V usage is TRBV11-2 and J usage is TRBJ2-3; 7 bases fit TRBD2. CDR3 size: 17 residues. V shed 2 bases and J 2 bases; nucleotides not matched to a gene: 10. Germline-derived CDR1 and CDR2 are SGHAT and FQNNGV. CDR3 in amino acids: CASSLRFEGGPTDTQYF. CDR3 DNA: TGTGCCAGCAGCTTAAGATTTGAGGGAGGGCCCACAGATACGCAGTATTTT.

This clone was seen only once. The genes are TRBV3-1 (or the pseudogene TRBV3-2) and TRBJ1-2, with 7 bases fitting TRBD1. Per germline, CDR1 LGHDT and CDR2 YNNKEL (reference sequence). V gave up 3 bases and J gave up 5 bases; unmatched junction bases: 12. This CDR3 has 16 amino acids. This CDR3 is CASSQPTGTTRYGYTF. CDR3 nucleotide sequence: TGTGCCAGCAGCCAGCCGACAGGGACGACGAGGTATGGCTACACCTTC.

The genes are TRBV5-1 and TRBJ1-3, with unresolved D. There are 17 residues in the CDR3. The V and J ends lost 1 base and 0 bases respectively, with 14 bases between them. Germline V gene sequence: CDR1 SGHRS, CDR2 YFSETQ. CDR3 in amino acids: CASSLTTYPSSGNTIYF. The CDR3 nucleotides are TGCGCCAGCAGCTTGACGACATACCCGAGCTCTGGAAACACCATATATTTT.

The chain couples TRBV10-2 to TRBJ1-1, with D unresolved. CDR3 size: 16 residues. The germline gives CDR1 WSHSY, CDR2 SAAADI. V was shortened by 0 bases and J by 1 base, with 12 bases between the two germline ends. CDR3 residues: CASSESRPGTNTEAFF. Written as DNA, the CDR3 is TGCGCCAGCAGTGAGTCGAGGCCGGGTACGAACACTGAAGCTTTCTTT.

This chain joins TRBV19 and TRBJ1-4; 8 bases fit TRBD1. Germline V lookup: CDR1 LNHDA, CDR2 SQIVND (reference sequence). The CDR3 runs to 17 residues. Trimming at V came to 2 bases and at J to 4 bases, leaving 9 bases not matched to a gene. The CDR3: CASSISPGQAFNEKLFF. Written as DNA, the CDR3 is TGTGCCAGTAGTATATCTCCGGGACAGGCCTTTAATGAAAAACTGTTTTTT.

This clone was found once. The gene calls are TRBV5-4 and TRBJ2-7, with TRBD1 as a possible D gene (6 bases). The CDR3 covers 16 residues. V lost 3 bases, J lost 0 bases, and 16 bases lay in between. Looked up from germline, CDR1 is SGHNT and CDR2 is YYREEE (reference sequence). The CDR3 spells CASSSGTPTFSYEQYF. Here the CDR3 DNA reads TGTGCCAGCAGCTCGGGGACACCTACTTTCTCCTACGAGCAGTACTTC.

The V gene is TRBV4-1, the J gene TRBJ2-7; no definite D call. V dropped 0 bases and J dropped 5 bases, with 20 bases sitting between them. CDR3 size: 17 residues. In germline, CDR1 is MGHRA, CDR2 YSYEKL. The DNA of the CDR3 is TGCGCCAGCAGCCAAGATACTGTGACTTTTGTAGATGACGAGCAGTACTTC. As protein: CASSQDTVTFVDDEQYF.

The CDR3 DNA is TGTGCCAGTACAATGGACAGGGGGATCGACGAGCAGTACTTC. This gives the protein CASTMDRGIDEQYF. The V gene is TRBV5-5, the J gene TRBJ2-7; 10 bases are shared with TRBD1. V trimming: 8 bases; J trimming: 5 bases; junction bases outside the gene matches: 10. The CDR3 totals 14 residues. Germline lookup yields CDR1 SGHKS and CDR2 YYEKEE (reference sequence).

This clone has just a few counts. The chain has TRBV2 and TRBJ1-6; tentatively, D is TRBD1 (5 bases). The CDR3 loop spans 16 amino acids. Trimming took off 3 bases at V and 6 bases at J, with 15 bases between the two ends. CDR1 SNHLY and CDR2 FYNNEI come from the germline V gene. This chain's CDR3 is CASSEGLGRANSPLHF. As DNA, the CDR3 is TGTGCCAGCAGTGAGGGGCTGGGCAGGGCTAATTCACCCCTCCACTTT.

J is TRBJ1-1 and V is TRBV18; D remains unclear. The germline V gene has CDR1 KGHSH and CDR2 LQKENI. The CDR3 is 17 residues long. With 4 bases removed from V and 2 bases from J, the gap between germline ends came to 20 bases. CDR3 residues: CASSLSVGLSPNTEAFF. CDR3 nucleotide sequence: TGTGCCAGCTCACTTTCCGTGGGCCTTTCCCCCAACACTGAAGCTTTCTTT.

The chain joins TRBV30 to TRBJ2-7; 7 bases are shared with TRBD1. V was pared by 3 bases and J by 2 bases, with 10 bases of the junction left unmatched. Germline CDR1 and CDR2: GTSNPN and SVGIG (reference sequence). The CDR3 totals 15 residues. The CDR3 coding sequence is TGTGCCTGGAGCGATCATCACAGGGGAACCTACGAGCAGTACTTC. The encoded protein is CAWSDHHRGTYEQYF.

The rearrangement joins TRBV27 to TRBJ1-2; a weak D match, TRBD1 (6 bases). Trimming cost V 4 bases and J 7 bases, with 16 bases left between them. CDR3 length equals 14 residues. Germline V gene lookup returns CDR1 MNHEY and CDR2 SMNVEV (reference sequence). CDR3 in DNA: TGTGCCAGCAGTTCACTACAGGGTTCCGGTGGCTACACCTTC. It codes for CASSSLQGSGGYTF.

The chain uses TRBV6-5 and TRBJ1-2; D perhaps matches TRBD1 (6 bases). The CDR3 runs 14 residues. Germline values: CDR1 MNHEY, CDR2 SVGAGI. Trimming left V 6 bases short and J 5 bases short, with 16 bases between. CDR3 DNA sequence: TGTGCCAGCAGACCTCCCCATGGACAGTATGGCTACACCTTC. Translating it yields CASRPPHGQYGYTF.

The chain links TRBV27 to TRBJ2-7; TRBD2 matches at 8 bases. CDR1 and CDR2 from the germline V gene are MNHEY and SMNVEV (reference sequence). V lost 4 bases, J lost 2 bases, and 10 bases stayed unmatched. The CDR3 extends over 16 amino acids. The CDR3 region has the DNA TGTGCCAGCAGTTCCCTAACTAGCGGACCCACCTACGAGCAGTACTTC. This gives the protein CASSSLTSGPTYEQYF.